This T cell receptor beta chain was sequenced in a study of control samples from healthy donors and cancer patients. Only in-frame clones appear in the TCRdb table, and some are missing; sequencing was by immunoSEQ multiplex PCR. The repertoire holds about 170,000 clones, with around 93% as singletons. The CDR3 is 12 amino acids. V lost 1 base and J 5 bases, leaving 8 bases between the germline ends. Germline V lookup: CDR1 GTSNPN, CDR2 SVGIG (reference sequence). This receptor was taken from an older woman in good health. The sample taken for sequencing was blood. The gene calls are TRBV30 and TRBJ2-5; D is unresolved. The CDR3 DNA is TGTGCCTGGAGTGCATGGTTCGAGACCCAGTACTTC. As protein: CAWSAWFETQYF.